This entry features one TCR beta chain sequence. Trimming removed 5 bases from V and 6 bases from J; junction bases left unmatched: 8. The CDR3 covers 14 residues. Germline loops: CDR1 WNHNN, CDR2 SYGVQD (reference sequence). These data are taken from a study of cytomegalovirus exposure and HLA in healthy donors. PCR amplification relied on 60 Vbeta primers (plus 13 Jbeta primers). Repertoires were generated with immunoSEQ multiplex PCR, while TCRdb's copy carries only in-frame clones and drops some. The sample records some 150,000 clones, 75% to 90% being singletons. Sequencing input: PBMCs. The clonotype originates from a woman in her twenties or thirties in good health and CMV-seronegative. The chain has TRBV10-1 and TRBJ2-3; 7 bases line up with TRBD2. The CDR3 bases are TGCGCCAGCAGTTTTGGGGGGGACGGTGATACGCAGTATTTT. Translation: CASSFGGDGDTQYF.